The following is a TCR beta chain sequence with its context. The clone's antigen remains unknown. Base quality data are lacking; no much larger clone is found one base away. The CDR3 covers 14 residues, taking in both the cysteine and the phenylalanine. Only the CDR3 portion is preserved as DNA: 42 bases, with reading frame beginning at the first base. Compared with germline, V lacks 9 bases and J lacks 3 bases; bases without a gene match: 7. Reading the germline V gene gives CDR1 ENHRY and CDR2 SYGVKD. The sample's time point label is to be understood as: baseline, week 1 (first vaccination visit). Explained via the paper, the treatment or condition label denotes: pre-vaccination baseline after standard-of-care therapy. Donors had newly diagnosed WHO grade 3 or 4 IDH1-mutant astrocytomas with loss of nuclear ATRX. The samples were drawn from NOA16, a multicentre, single-arm, open-label phase I trial in Germany that tested a mutant IDH1 peptide vaccine in humans for the first time. Blood drawn at visit V03 was used as the baseline sample for immunogenicity testing. Genomic DNA for TCRB sequencing was extracted from EDTA blood using the DNeasy Blood and Tissue Kit.

This sample was included in a study of a mutant IDH1 vaccine in newly diagnosed glioma (dated by TCRdb to the early 2020s). Describing the broader study: Of the 32 patients who were treated, around 60% were male and roughly 38% were female, and the mean age was around 40 years. Prior to enrollment, standard therapy consisting of radiotherapy alone, temozolomide alone, or radiochemotherapy with temozolomide had been administered to patients, with the combination being received by most patients. Peripheral blood samples were drawn at six visits, namely V03 (baseline), V05, V07, V10, V12 and V13. For exploratory analyses, longitudinal TCRB deep sequencing was carried out in around 24 treated patients wherever samples were available. Paper-wide results and their limitations: PBMC samples for TCRB deep sequencing were selected based on availability. Across multiple MHC alleles, vaccine-induced immune responses were seen in approximately 93% of patients. The authors stated that sample limitations prevented analyses of patient blood samples from being reproduced. No apparent relationship was observed between pseudoprogression and alterations in the top peripheral T cell clonotypes detected by TCRB sequencing.

Library method: the immunoSEQ multiplex PCR assay. Rearranged TCR beta chain sequences were amplified using the hsTCRB Kit according to the manufacturer's protocol. Sequencing of TCRB libraries was carried out on an Illumina MiSeq. In the original analysis: Demultiplexing, trimming and gene mapping were performed with the kit vendor's proprietary platform. The table was pulled from immuneACCESS by TCRdb, which kept in-frame rearrangements only. Such tables lose some clones; where checked, under half of the loss comes from unresolved V genes, and the rest has no known cause. That table furnishes V, J and clone size, whereas the DNA furnished D and trimming. For this sample there are tens of thousands of clones; 80% to 95% appear just once. The ten largest clones capture approximately 2.4% of the sample.

The sequenced sample was PBMCs, obtained from a glioma patient treated with radiotherapy, temozolomide or both. The chain uses TRBV10-3 and TRBJ2-1, with 8 bases aligning to TRBD1. The clonotype comes from a man aged 50 to 60 with glioma. The CDR3 in this case is CAIRAGGFYNEQFF. The base sequence is TGTGCCATTCGGGCAGGGGGCTTCTACAATGAGCAGTTCTTC.